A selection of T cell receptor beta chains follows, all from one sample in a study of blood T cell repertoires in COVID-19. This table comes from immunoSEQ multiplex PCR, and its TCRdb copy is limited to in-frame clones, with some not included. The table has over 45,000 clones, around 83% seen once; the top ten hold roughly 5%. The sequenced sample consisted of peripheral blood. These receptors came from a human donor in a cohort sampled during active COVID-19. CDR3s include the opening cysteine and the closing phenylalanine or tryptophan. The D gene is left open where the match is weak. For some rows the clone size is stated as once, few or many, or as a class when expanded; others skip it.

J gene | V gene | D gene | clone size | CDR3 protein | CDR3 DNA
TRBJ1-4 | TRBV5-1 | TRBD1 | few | CASSLQGKLFF | TGCGCCAGCAGCTTACAGGGGAAACTGTTTTTT
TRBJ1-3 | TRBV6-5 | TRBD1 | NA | CASRAPGGTIYF | TGTGCCAGCAGAGCCCCAGGGGGCACCATATATTTT
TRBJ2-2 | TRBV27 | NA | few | CGTPYTYTGELFF | TGCGGGACACCCTATACTTACACCGGGGAGCTGTTTTTT
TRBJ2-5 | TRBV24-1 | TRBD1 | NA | CATSDPGTGSGETQYF | TGTGCCACCAGTGACCCCGGGACAGGTTCCGGAGAGACCCAGTACTTC
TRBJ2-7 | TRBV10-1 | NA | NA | CASSHQGSYEQYF | TGCGCCAGCAGTCACCAGGGGAGCTACGAGCAGTACTTC
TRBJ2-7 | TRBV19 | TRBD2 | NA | CASKAGGFGEQYF | TGTGCCAGTAAAGCGGGGGGGTTTGGCGAGCAGTACTTC
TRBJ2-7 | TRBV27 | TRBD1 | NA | CASSPGTGSFEQYF | TGTGCCAGCAGCCCCGGGACAGGGAGTTTCGAGCAGTACTTC
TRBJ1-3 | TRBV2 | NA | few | CASSAEGFSGNTIYF | TGTGCCAGCAGTGCTGAGGGTTTCTCTGGAAACACCATATATTTT
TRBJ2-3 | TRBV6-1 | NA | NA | CASSEEGRRDFRLAQYF | TGTGCCAGCAGTGAAGAGGGGCGCCGGGACTTTCGCCTTGCGCAGTATTTT
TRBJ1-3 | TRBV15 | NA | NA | CATSRDGPSGNTIYF | TGTGCCACCAGCAGAGATGGGCCATCTGGAAACACCATATATTTT
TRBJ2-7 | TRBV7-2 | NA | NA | CASSLGRGPYEQYF | TGTGCCAGCAGCTTAGGTAGGGGCCCCTACGAGCAGTACTTC
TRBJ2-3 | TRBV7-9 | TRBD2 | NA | CASSSGLADLTSTDTQYF | TGTGCCAGCAGCTCGGGACTAGCGGACCTAACAAGCACAGATACGCAGTATTTT
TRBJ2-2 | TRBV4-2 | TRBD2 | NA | CASSQDLLLAANTGELFF | TGTGCCAGCAGCCAAGATCTTCTCCTAGCGGCGAACACCGGGGAGCTGTTTTTT
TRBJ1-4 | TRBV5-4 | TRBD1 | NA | CASSTPGQGTEKLFF | TGTGCCAGCAGCACACCGGGACAGGGGACCGAAAAACTGTTTTTT
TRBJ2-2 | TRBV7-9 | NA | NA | CASSLLGGTGELFF | TGTGCCAGCAGCTTACTAGGGGGCACCGGGGAGCTGTTTTTT
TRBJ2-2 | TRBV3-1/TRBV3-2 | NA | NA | CASSQAWGERGHGELFF | TGTGCCAGCAGCCAAGCGTGGGGAGAAAGGGGACACGGGGAGCTGTTTTTT